The 4 T cell receptor beta chains below all came from one sample that was sequenced in a study of memory CD4+ T cells and cytomegalovirus serostatus. The sort gate was single viable CD3+CD4+CD8-CD45RO+ cells for memory CD4+ T cells. Sequencing used immunoSEQ multiplex PCR; TCRdb keeps in-frame clones, though not all of them. This sample has some 52,000 clones, with about 80% found just once. Sequencing was performed on memory CD4+ T cells from blood. These receptors all stem from an adult in good health and CMV-seropositive.

The chain employs TRBV2 and TRBJ2-4; tentatively, D is TRBD2 (6 bases). Between the trimmed V and J ends, which lost 4 bases and 3 bases, there was a span of 16 bases. This CDR3 comprises 16 residues. The germline V gene has CDR1 SNHLY and CDR2 FYNNEI. The CDR3 DNA follows: TGTGCCAGCAGTGTCGTAGGCGGGACGGGCAAAAACATTCAGTACTTC. Its translation: CASSVVGGTGKNIQYF.

The table lists this clone with a few counts. The rearrangement links TRBV9 to TRBJ2-3, with D possibly TRBD2 on 5 matching bases. The CDR3 runs to 13 residues. CDR1 is SGDLS, CDR2 YYNGEE, per germline. The V end was cut by 4 bases, the J end by 6 bases, with 12 bases between. CDR3 protein: CASSIMTGDTQYF. CDR3 coding DNA: TGTGCCAGCAGCATAATGACGGGGGATACGCAGTATTTT.

The chain has TRBV20-1 and TRBJ1-2; TRBD1 matches at 7 bases. V lost 6 bases to trimming and J lost 9 bases; unmatched junction nucleotides: 7. CDR1 DFQATT and CDR2 SNEGSKA come from the germline V gene (reference sequence). The CDR3 is 11 residues long. CDR3 sequence: CSATRQGSYTF. CDR3 in DNA: TGCAGTGCAACAAGACAGGGTAGCTACACCTTC.

This chain links TRBV2 with TRBJ2-7; 8 bases line up with TRBD2. J lost 7 bases, V lost 4 bases, and 9 bases had no gene match. This CDR3 is 14 amino acids long. The germline gives CDR1 SNHLY, CDR2 FYNNEI. The CDR3 reads CASSAQRGGREQYF. In DNA form, the CDR3 reads TGTGCCAGCAGTGCCCAACGGGGGGGGCGGGAGCAGTACTTC.